This paragraph covers one T cell receptor beta chain sequence. The source of the sample is a study of T cell changes during pregnancy in multiple sclerosis. Repertoires were generated with immunoSEQ multiplex PCR, while TCRdb's copy carries only in-frame clones and drops some. The sample shows tens of thousands of clones, less than 90% of them seen only once. V lost 6 bases and J 1 base, leaving 12 bases between the germline ends. Looked up from germline, CDR1 is SNHLY and CDR2 is FYNNEI. CDR3 length: 14 amino acids. This specimen was CD4+ T cells from peripheral blood mononuclear cells, taken in the third trimester of pregnancy. This sequence originates from a female donor with multiple sclerosis, enrolled in a pregnancy study. V is TRBV2 and J is TRBJ1-1; perhaps TRBD1 as D (5 bases). In DNA, the CDR3 is TGTGCCAGCAGCAACCCCGGACAGAACACTGAAGCTTTCTTT. Its protein product is CASSNPGQNTEAFF.